This T cell receptor (beta chain) was retrieved from a study of T cell responses to AZD1222 COVID-19 vaccine. About this clone: Its antigen is currently unknown.

This CDR3 region has 17 residues. Looked up from germline, CDR1 is MGHRA and CDR2 is YSYEKL. V lost 1 base, J lost 5 bases, and 12 bases stayed unmatched. Libraries were prepared by immunoSEQ multiplex PCR; TCRdb keeps only in-frame clonotypes and omits some of them. This table has about 160,000 clones, 85% to 90% appearing once. The study's findings and limits: Breadth and depth of Spike-specific TCRs rose after two AZD1222 doses. Most donors were white British, females outnumbered males, and clonal diversity was possibly underestimated.

The receptor comes from an adult in good health. Sequencing was performed on peripheral blood, taken on day 0 of AZD1222 vaccination. V is TRBV4-1 and J is TRBJ2-7; 9 bases agree with TRBD1. CDR3 loop: CASSQGSRTGVRDEQYF. Here the CDR3 DNA reads TGCGCCAGCAGCCAAGGTTCCCGGACAGGGGTCCGCGACGAGCAGTACTTC.